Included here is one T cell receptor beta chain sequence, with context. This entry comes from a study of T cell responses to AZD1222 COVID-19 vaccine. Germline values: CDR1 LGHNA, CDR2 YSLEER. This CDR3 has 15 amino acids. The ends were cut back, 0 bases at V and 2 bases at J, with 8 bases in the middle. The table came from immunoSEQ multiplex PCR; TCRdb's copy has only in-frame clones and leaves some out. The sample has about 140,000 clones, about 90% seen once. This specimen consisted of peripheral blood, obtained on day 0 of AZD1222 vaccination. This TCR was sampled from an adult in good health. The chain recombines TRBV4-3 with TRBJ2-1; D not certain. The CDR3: CASSQEARPYNEQFF. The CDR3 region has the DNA TGCGCCAGCAGCCAAGAAGCGCGACCCTACAATGAGCAGTTCTTC.